This is a list of T cell receptor beta chains from one sample in a study of lymphopenia after photon versus proton radiotherapy. The table came from immunoSEQ multiplex PCR; TCRdb's copy has only in-frame clones and leaves some out. The repertoire holds approximately 150,000 clones, with about nine tenths as singletons. The material sequenced was peripheral blood, taken from a patient treated with photon-based radiotherapy. These receptors were obtained from a man aged 45-65 years with gastric cancer. Each CDR3 is given with its conserved first and last residue. Each record gives: clone size, D gene, CDR3 length, V gene, J gene, CDR3 protein, CDR3 DNA. A D gene is named only where the DNA matches it firmly. Not all rows give a size; the values are once, few, many and, for expanded clones, a class.

>-|-|16|TRBV30|TRBJ2-4
CAWSGQGNLAKNIQYF
TGTGCCTGGAGTGGGCAAGGGAACCTAGCCAAAAACATTCAGTACTTC
>-|TRBD1|16|TRBV11-2|TRBJ2-7
CASSFLHRDRGYEQYF
TGTGCCAGCAGCTTTCTCCACCGGGACAGGGGCTACGAGCAGTACTTC
>-|-|15|TRBV25-1|TRBJ1-1
CASSGIRRGDTEAFF
TGTGCCAGCAGTGGGATAAGGAGAGGGGACACTGAAGCTTTCTTT
>-|-|10|TRBV6-5|TRBJ2-3
CATWWDTQYF
TGTGCCACCTGGTGGGATACGCAGTATTTT
>once|TRBD2|16|TRBV2|TRBJ2-2
CASSSGTSGDTGELFF
TGTGCCAGCAGTAGCGGGACTAGCGGGGACACCGGGGAACTGTTTTTT
>-|TRBD2|15|TRBV15|TRBJ2-7
CATSRGSGRANEQYF
TGTGCCACCAGCAGGGGAAGCGGGAGAGCTAACGAGCAGTACTTC
>-|-|12|TRBV18|TRBJ1-3
CASSPDENTIYF
TGTGCCAGCTCACCGGACGAAAACACCATATATTTT
>-|TRBD1|13|TRBV7-2|TRBJ1-4
CASRDRVGEKLFF
TGTGCCAGCAGGGACAGGGTGGGTGAAAAACTGTTTTTT
>-|-|11|TRBV20-1|TRBJ1-1
CSVLGDTEAFF
TGCAGTGTTCTCGGTGACACTGAAGCTTTCTTT
>few|TRBD1|15|TRBV7-2|TRBJ1-2
CASSARDRGDYGYTF
TGTGCCAGCAGCGCCCGGGACAGGGGCGACTATGGCTACACCTTC
>-|-|13|TRBV7-2|TRBJ1-1
CASSFRVNTEAFF
TGTGCCAGCAGCTTCAGGGTGAACACTGAAGCTTTCTTT
>-|-|12|TRBV2|TRBJ1-2
CASSEYSYGYTF
TGTGCCAGCAGTGAATACAGCTATGGCTACACCTTC
>once|-|13|TRBV4-2|TRBJ1-2
CASSQERVGGYTF
TGTGCCAGCAGCCAAGAGAGAGTTGGCGGCTACACCTTC
>-|TRBD2|20|TRBV7-3|TRBJ2-2
CASSLWAQKFSGIRTGELFF
TGTGCCAGCAGCTTATGGGCACAAAAGTTTAGCGGGATAAGAACCGGGGAGCTGTTTTTT
>-|-|15|TRBV18|TRBJ2-1
CASSPGEERYTEQFF
TGTGCCAGCTCACCGGGGGAAGAGCGGTACACTGAGCAGTTCTTC
>-|-|13|TRBV30|TRBJ1-2
CAWSAGTVDGYTF
TGTGCCTGGAGTGCCGGGACGGTCGATGGCTACACCTTC
>once|TRBD2|18|TRBV30|TRBJ2-2
CAWSGASGRALRTGELFF
TGTGCCTGGAGTGGAGCTAGCGGGAGGGCCTTGAGAACCGGGGAGCTGTTTTTT
>-|-|15|TRBV19|TRBJ1-3
CASSIELGAGNTIYF
TGTGCCAGTAGTATTGAGTTGGGCGCTGGAAACACCATATATTTT
>many|-|11|TRBV20-1|TRBJ1-4
CSALDTPLLFF
TGCAGTGCCCTAGACACCCCCTTACTGTTTTTT
>-|TRBD1|14|TRBV19|TRBJ1-1
CASSTGTENTEAFF
TGTGCCAGCTCTACCGGGACAGAGAACACTGAAGCTTTCTTT
>-|TRBD2|15|TRBV2|TRBJ2-1
CASKLAGDAVGEQFF
TGTGCCAGCAAACTAGCGGGAGATGCCGTGGGTGAGCAGTTCTTC
>once|TRBD1|14|TRBV19|TRBJ1-2
CASNKEGQYYGYTF
TGTGCCAGTAACAAAGAGGGACAGTACTATGGCTACACCTTC
>-|-|16|TRBV15|TRBJ1-4
CATSREGASTNEKLFF
TGTGCCACCAGCAGAGAGGGGGCCTCAACTAATGAAAAACTGTTTTTT
>-|-|17|TRBV4-1|TRBJ2-3
CASSQRPGQESTDTQYF
TGCGCCAGCAGCCAACGGCCGGGACAAGAGAGCACAGATACGCAGTATTTT
>-|TRBD1|15|TRBV4-1|TRBJ1-4
CASTQGVATNEKLFF
TGCGCCAGCACACAGGGGGTCGCAACTAATGAAAAACTGTTTTTT
>few|TRBD2|15|TRBV4-2|TRBJ2-1
CASSQEGGSYNEQFF
TGTGCCAGCAGCCAAGAAGGCGGGAGTTACAATGAGCAGTTCTTC
>-|-|15|TRBV11-2|TRBJ2-5
CASSLGQKQGETQYF
TGTGCCAGCAGCTTAGGTCAAAAGCAGGGGGAGACCCAGTACTTC
>-|-|12|TRBV5-1|TRBJ2-3
CASSGGADTQYF
TGCGCCAGCAGTGGGGGCGCAGATACGCAGTATTTT
>-|TRBD1|13|TRBV29-1|TRBJ2-7
CSVSGQGDYEQYF
TGCAGCGTGTCAGGACAGGGTGACTACGAGCAGTACTTC
>-|-|12|TRBV29-1|TRBJ2-5
CSVTQGRETQYF
TGCAGCGTCACACAGGGTCGAGAGACCCAGTACTTC
>once|TRBD1|12|TRBV27|TRBJ2-1
CASSLPGGEQFF
TGTGCCAGCAGTTTGCCAGGGGGTGAGCAGTTCTTC
>-|-|15|TRBV7-8|TRBJ2-2
CASSFEGLNTGELFF
TGTGCCAGCAGCTTTGAAGGGTTGAACACCGGGGAGCTGTTTTTT
>once|-|17|TRBV6-1|TRBJ1-5
CASSEIWGELSNQPQHF
TGTGCCAGCAGTGAAATTTGGGGAGAGCTGAGCAATCAGCCCCAGCATTTT
>-|-|14|TRBV29-1|TRBJ2-2
CSVNDRINTGELFF
TGCAGCGTCAACGACAGGATTAACACCGGGGAGCTGTTTTTT
>-|-|14|TRBV15|TRBJ1-1
CATSRDRLNTEAFF
TGTGCCACCAGCAGAGACAGATTGAACACTGAAGCTTTCTTT
>-|-|12|TRBV25-1|TRBJ2-1
CASSEEVNEQFF
TGTGCCAGCAGTGAGGAAGTGAATGAGCAGTTCTTC
>-|-|13|TRBV5-1|TRBJ1-1
CASSLAVNTEAFF
TGCGCCAGCAGCTTGGCGGTGAACACTGAAGCTTTCTTT
>-|-|16|TRBV28|TRBJ2-6
CASSFSGGSGANVLTF
TGTGCCAGCAGTTTTTCCGGAGGTTCTGGGGCCAACGTCCTGACTTTC
>few|-|16|TRBV9|TRBJ2-1
CASSDEGRSGYNEQFF
TGTGCCAGCAGCGACGAGGGGAGATCGGGCTACAATGAGCAGTTCTTC
>once|-|13|TRBV5-1|TRBJ1-1
CASSRDPNTEAFF
TGCGCCAGCAGCAGAGATCCGAACACTGAAGCTTTCTTT
>few|TRBD2|12|TRBV6-4|TRBJ2-1
CASSIAGGEQFF
TGTGCCAGCAGTATAGCGGGAGGGGAGCAGTTCTTC
>-|-|16|TRBV14|TRBJ1-2
CASSQGLGPWYYGYTF
TGTGCCAGCAGCCAAGGTCTGGGACCCTGGTACTATGGCTACACCTTC
>-|-|14|TRBV19|TRBJ2-5
CASSRGWRQETQYF
TGTGCCAGTAGTCGGGGCTGGCGACAAGAGACCCAGTACTTC
>-|-|15|TRBV6-5|TRBJ1-5
CASSLQGGKNQPQHF
TGTGCCAGCAGCCTCCAGGGCGGTAAAAATCAGCCCCAGCATTTT
>-|TRBD1|15|TRBV7-9|TRBJ1-1
CASSLGDRSNTEAFF
TGTGCCAGCAGCTTAGGGGACAGGTCGAACACTGAAGCTTTCTTT
>-|TRBD1|17|TRBV10-3|TRBJ1-2
CAIRSRDRGRANYGYTF
TGTGCCATCAGGAGCCGGGACAGGGGGCGGGCTAACTATGGCTACACCTTC
>-|-|13|TRBV7-9|TRBJ1-1
CASSLLEVGEAFF
TGTGCCAGCAGCTTACTGGAGGTGGGTGAAGCTTTCTTT
>-|-|12|TRBV6-5|TRBJ1-1
CASKEMNTEAFF
TGTGCCAGCAAGGAGATGAACACTGAAGCTTTCTTT
>-|-|13|TRBV5-6|TRBJ2-3
CASSFGRTDTQYF
TGTGCCAGCAGCTTCGGACGCACAGATACGCAGTATTTT
>-|TRBD1|13|TRBV27|TRBJ1-4
CASRDRGIEKLFF
TGTGCCAGCAGGGACAGGGGGATTGAAAAACTGTTTTTT
>-|-|15|TRBV2|TRBJ2-1
CASSMILTLGNEQFF
TGTGCCAGCAGTATGATATTGACCCTCGGCAATGAGCAGTTCTTC
>-|-|16|TRBV6-5|TRBJ2-1
CASSYSTGGSYNEQFF
TGTGCCAGCAGTTACTCGACGGGTGGCTCCTACAATGAGCAGTTCTTC
>-|TRBD1|15|TRBV6-5|TRBJ1-2
CASSYSRDRAVGYTF
TGTGCCAGCAGTTACTCGAGGGACAGGGCGGTTGGCTACACCTTC
>-|TRBD2|17|TRBV7-2|TRBJ2-3
CASNIQTSGERADTQYF
TGTGCCAGCAATATACAAACTAGCGGGGAGCGGGCAGATACGCAGTATTTT
>-|-|13|TRBV19|TRBJ1-1
CASSQQVNTEAFF
TGTGCCAGTAGTCAACAGGTGAACACTGAAGCTTTCTTT
>-|TRBD2|17|TRBV16|TRBJ2-7
CASSFSRASGGTYEQYF
TGTGCCAGCAGCTTCTCGAGGGCTAGCGGGGGAACCTACGAGCAGTACTTC
>-|-|15|TRBV5-5|TRBJ2-3
CASSWGGAMVGTQYF
TGTGCCAGCAGCTGGGGTGGCGCCATGGTGGGGACGCAGTATTTT
>few|TRBD2|19|TRBV9|TRBJ2-1
CASSPSDMVAGGPDRGRFF
TGTGCCAGCAGCCCTAGCGATATGGTAGCGGGAGGGCCGGACCGAGGCCGGTTCTTC
>-|-|16|TRBV7-9|TRBJ2-7
CASSLLGQWGSKEQYF
TGTGCCAGCAGCTTACTTGGACAGTGGGGGTCGAAGGAGCAGTACTTC
>-|-|14|TRBV2|TRBJ2-5
CASSESRVQETQYF
TGTGCCAGCAGTGAATCCAGGGTTCAAGAGACCCAGTACTTC